The 30 T cell receptor beta chains given below trace back to one sample, sequenced in a study of cytomegalovirus exposure and HLA in healthy donors. The PCR employed 60 Vbeta primers together with 13 Jbeta primers. Some clones are missing from TCRdb's copy, which holds only in-frame ones; the method was immunoSEQ multiplex PCR. The sample records under 120,000 clones, around three quarters being singletons. Sequencing was carried out using PBMCs. These receptors originate from a woman in her 40s in good health and CMV-seronegative.

This clone was seen more than once but under ten times. This chain connects TRBV5-1 to TRBJ1-1; 9 positions match TRBD1. From germline, CDR1 is SGHRS and CDR2 YFSETQ. V shed 4 bases and J 5 bases; nucleotides not matched to a gene: 9. CDR3 length equals 15 residues. In DNA form, the CDR3 reads TGCGCCAGCAGCCGGTGGGACAGGGAGGGTACTGAAGCTTTCTTT. Protein: CASSRWDREGTEAFF.

Points on this clone: One end of the junction fails to match germline, which may point to a read error. This rearrangement joins TRBV5-6 to TRBJ2-7, with 7 bases matching TRBD1. Germline loops: CDR1 SGHDT, CDR2 YYEEEE. This CDR3 is 13 amino acids long. Here the CDR3 reads CAGSLATTGKQYF. In DNA form, the CDR3 reads TGTGCCGGCAGCTTGGCCACGACAGGGAAGCAGTACTTC.

The rearrangement uses TRBV7-2 and TRBJ2-7; D is unclear. Germline V gene sequence: CDR1 SGHTA, CDR2 FQGNSA. The CDR3 is 13 amino acids. V dropped 0 bases and J dropped 4 bases, with 7 bases sitting between them. Here the CDR3 reads CASSLAGLYEQYF. CDR3 in DNA: TGTGCCAGCAGCTTAGCCGGTTTGTACGAGCAGTACTTC.

V is TRBV23-1 and J is TRBJ1-4; D not resolved. TRBV23-1 is an ORF, and what it does is uncertain. The CDR3 covers 15 residues. V was shortened by 3 bases and J by 8 bases, with 16 bases between the two germline ends. DNA for the CDR3: TGCGCCAGCAGTCATACCGGAACGGGTAGAGAAAAACTGTTTTTT. Its translation: CASSHTGTGREKLFF.

The rearrangement links TRBV28 to TRBJ2-5; 8 bases map to TRBD2. CDR1 and CDR2 from the germline V gene are MDHEN and SYDVKM. The length of the CDR3 is 14 residues. Unmatched junction bases numbered 6, after V lost 5 bases and J lost 4 bases. The CDR3 spells CASSGLAGLETQYF. The DNA for the CDR3 is TGTGCCAGCAGTGGACTAGCTGGGCTAGAGACCCAGTACTTC.

This clone was detected once. The CDR3 DNA sequence: TGTGCCAGCAGCTTAGGAAGTGGCTGGAGCTCCTACGAGCAGTACTTC. Translating it yields CASSLGSGWSSYEQYF. The rearrangement uses TRBV11-2 and TRBJ2-7, with D uncertain. The germline V gene has CDR1 SGHAT and CDR2 FQNNGV. V was clipped by 1 base and J by 0 bases, with 13 bases between them. This CDR3 is 16 amino acids long.

V gene TRBV27 combines with J gene TRBJ1-1, with TRBD1 identical over 8 bases. J was trimmed by 2 bases and V by 7 bases; bases with no gene match: 6. The CDR3 is 14 amino acids. Germline CDR1 and CDR2: MNHEY and SMNVEV (reference sequence). The CDR3 nucleotides read TGTGCCAGCACTTCGGGACAGGTCAACACTGAAGCTTTCTTT. Residues: CASTSGQVNTEAFF.

The rearrangement links TRBV19 to TRBJ2-1; possibly TRBD1 for D (6 bases). CDR1 and CDR2 (germline): LNHDA, SQIVND (reference sequence). The ends were cut back, 7 bases at V and 4 bases at J, with 23 bases in the middle. The CDR3 consists of 17 residues. Written as DNA, the CDR3 is TGTGCCAGTACACGAAGGGGATCTAGGGGGTCATACAATGAGCAGTTCTTC. It encodes CASTRRGSRGSYNEQFF.

The chain has TRBV6-6 and TRBJ1-5; no reliable D call. This CDR3 is built from 16 residues. The germline V gene has CDR1 MNHNY and CDR2 SVGAGI (reference sequence). The V gene lost 4 bases and the J gene lost 4 bases, with 17 bases spanning the gap. The CDR3 nucleotides read TGTGCCAGCAGTTTCGCGCATCCTACCGAAAATCAGCCCCAGCATTTT. Translated, it gives CASSFAHPTENQPQHF.

The chain is built from TRBV10-2 and TRBJ2-3; 13 nucleotides match TRBD2. The J segment lost 0 bases and the V segment lost 5 bases, leaving 5 bases of the junction unmatched. The CDR3 loop spans 17 amino acids. Looked up from germline, CDR1 is WSHSY and CDR2 is SAAADI. CDR3 protein: CASSKLLAGGSTDTQYF. The CDR3 DNA reads as TGCGCCAGCAGTAAACTACTAGCGGGGGGGAGCACAGATACGCAGTATTTT.

This clone has only a few counts. The sample has other DNA sequences that encode this CDR3 too. This chain uses TRBV28 with TRBJ1-1, with 8 bases lining up with TRBD1. CDR1 and CDR2 (germline): MDHEN, SYDVKM. V lost 4 bases, J lost 5 bases, and 3 bases stayed unmatched. The CDR3 contains 13 residues. The DNA of the CDR3 is TGTGCCAGCAGTTCGACAGGGGATACTGAAGCTTTCTTT. Amino acids: CASSSTGDTEAFF.

The V and J genes are TRBV25-1 and TRBJ2-7; D unresolved. Trimming removed 6 bases from V and 3 bases from J, with 6 bases in between. Germline lookup yields CDR1 MGHDK and CDR2 SYGVNS. CDR3 length: 11 amino acids. The CDR3 sequence: CASRRDYEQYF. Written as DNA, the CDR3 is TGTGCCAGCAGGAGAGACTACGAGCAGTACTTC.

The V and J genes are TRBV2 and TRBJ2-5; D is undetermined. CDR3 size: 11 residues. Deletions cut 3 bases from V and 4 bases from J, with 3 bases between. The germline V gene encodes CDR1 SNHLY and CDR2 FYNNEI. CDR3 amino acids: CASSDIETQYF. In DNA, the CDR3 is TGTGCCAGCAGTGATATAGAGACCCAGTACTTC.

The chain uses TRBV7-2 and TRBJ2-3; TRBD2 aligns across 7 bases. V lost 2 bases and J lost 4; bases outside the gene matches: 6. Germline CDR1 and CDR2: SGHTA and FQGNSA. This CDR3 comprises 15 residues. CDR3: CASSLRGSLADTQYF. CDR3 sequence (DNA): TGTGCCAGCAGCTTACGCGGGAGTTTGGCAGATACGCAGTATTTT.

A few counts support this clone. The rearrangement joins TRBV5-1 to TRBJ1-5; 9 nucleotides agree with TRBD1. The germline gives CDR1 SGHRS, CDR2 YFSETQ. The V gene end was trimmed by 4 bases and the J gene end by 6 bases; junction bases not matched to a gene: 8. The length of the CDR3 is 15 residues. CDR3 region: CASSPWDREGQPQHF. Written as DNA, the CDR3 is TGCGCCAGCAGCCCCTGGGACAGGGAAGGTCAGCCCCAGCATTTT.

This clone was detected only once. The J gene is TRBJ1-2, the V gene TRBV4-1; the match to TRBD1 covers 7 bases. Looked up from germline, CDR1 is MGHRA and CDR2 is YSYEKL. The CDR3 extends over 15 amino acids. J gave up 1 base and V 5 bases, and 7 bases lay outside the gene matches. The CDR3 bases are TGCGCCAGCAGCTCGGTAGGGGGCGGTAACTATGGCTACACCTTC. It codes for CASSSVGGGNYGYTF.

This clone appeared once. The chain carries TRBV5-1 and TRBJ1-1; D is undetermined. Trimming removed 1 base from V and 0 bases from J, with 10 bases in between. CDR3 length equals 15 residues. Germline assignment: CDR1 SGHRS and CDR2 YFSETQ. DNA of the CDR3: TGCGCCAGCAGCTTGATGAGCGGACTGAACACTGAAGCTTTCTTT. Residues: CASSLMSGLNTEAFF.

The chain links TRBV7-6 to TRBJ2-3; the D is unclear. The CDR3 has 15 amino acids. Germline lookup yields CDR1 SGHVS and CDR2 FNYEAQ. V was shortened by 5 bases and J by 3 bases, with 15 bases between the two germline ends. CDR3 amino acids: CASSPMLEVTDTQYF. CDR3 nucleotide sequence: TGTGCCAGCAGCCCAATGCTCGAGGTTACAGATACGCAGTATTTT.

This clone was found a few times. V is TRBV4-3 and J is TRBJ2-7, with 13 nucleotides matching TRBD2. Germline V gene data show CDR1 as LGHNA and CDR2 as YSLEER. This CDR3 spans 19 amino acids. The junction had 9 bases not matched to a gene; V was cut back by 1 base and J by 0 bases. In DNA, the CDR3 is TGCGCCAGCAGCCAAGTCGTAACTAGCGGGGGGGCCGGCTCCTACGAGCAGTACTTC. Translating it yields CASSQVVTSGGAGSYEQYF.

This clone has a single count. The chain recombines TRBV23-1 with TRBJ2-1; 10 bases fit TRBD2. TRBV23-1 is an ORF, and what it does is uncertain. V shed 0 bases, J shed 0 bases, and the junction held 11 bases outside the gene matches. The CDR3 covers 20 residues. CDR3 amino acids: CASSQSGLAGALSSYNEQFF. CDR3 in DNA: TGCGCCAGCAGTCAATCCGGGCTAGCGGGGGCCCTGAGCTCCTACAATGAGCAGTTCTTC.

This clone has a single count. The chain employs TRBV6-6 and TRBJ2-1, with TRBD2 as a possible D gene (6 bases). V was pared by 5 bases and J by 10 bases, with 12 bases between. The CDR3 has 12 residues. Germline V gene lookup returns CDR1 MNHNY and CDR2 SVGAGI (reference sequence). The CDR3 DNA sequence: TGTGCCAGCAGTGGGGGGATCGGGGAGCAGTTCTTC. Protein sequence: CASSGGIGEQFF.

CDR3 sequence: CASSFTGTGIAFF. The CDR3 DNA follows: TGCGCCAGCAGCTTTACCGGGACAGGGATAGCTTTCTTT. The rearrangement uses TRBV5-1 and TRBJ1-1; 9 bases map to TRBD1. The V gene's germline CDR1 is SGHRS and CDR2 YFSETQ. Trimming removed 2 bases from V and 10 bases from J; junction bases left unmatched: 6. The CDR3 contains 13 residues.

The rearrangement joins TRBV5-6 to TRBJ1-5, with 7 positions matching TRBD1. J lost 7 bases, V lost 0 bases, and 1 base had no gene match. Germline lookup yields CDR1 SGHDT and CDR2 YYEEEE. This CDR3 contains 13 residues. CDR3 sequence: CASSLAGGQPQHF. The CDR3 nucleotides read TGTGCCAGCAGCTTGGCAGGGGGGCAGCCCCAGCATTTT.

The chain uses TRBV11-3 and TRBJ2-4, with TRBD2 as a possible D gene (6 bases). CDR3 length: 13 residues. Trimming removed 0 bases from V and 9 bases from J, with 9 bases in between. Germline V gene data show CDR1 as SGHNT and CDR2 as YENEEA. The CDR3 region has the DNA TGTGCCAGCAGCTTAGACCGGGGAGGCATTCAGTACTTC. Amino acid sequence: CASSLDRGGIQYF.

The chain is built from TRBV28 and TRBJ2-2; D is possibly TRBD2 (6 bases). Deletions cut 3 bases from V and 4 bases from J, with 12 bases between. Germline assignment: CDR1 MDHEN and CDR2 SYDVKM. CDR3 size: 15 residues. In DNA, the CDR3 is TGTGCCAGCAGTTTGGACTATCCAGGCACCGGGGAGCTGTTTTTT. Amino acids: CASSLDYPGTGELFF. The complete variable domain, with remaining parts taken from reference TRBV28 and TRBJ2-2, reads DVKVTQSSRYLVKRTGEKVFLECVQDMDHENMFWYRQDPGLGLRLIYFSYDVKMKEKGDIPEGYSVSREKKERFSLILESASTNQTSMYLCASSLDYPGTGELFFGEGSRLTVL.

The J gene is TRBJ2-7, the V gene TRBV5-4; 8 positions agree with TRBD2. This CDR3 comprises 14 residues. V trimming: 4 bases; J trimming: 4 bases; junction bases outside the gene matches: 7. In germline, CDR1 is SGHNT, CDR2 YYREEE (reference sequence). CDR3: CASSRPSSGYEQYF. DNA of the CDR3: TGTGCCAGCAGCCGACCCTCTAGCGGGTACGAGCAGTACTTC.

The genes are TRBV19 and TRBJ1-5, with TRBD1 identical over 7 bases. Unmatched junction bases numbered 10, after V lost 5 bases and J lost 6 bases. CDR3 length: 15 amino acids. Looked up from germline, CDR1 is LNHDA and CDR2 is SQIVND (reference sequence). The CDR3 region is CASSLAQGLGQPQHF. Written as DNA, the CDR3 is TGTGCCAGTAGTTTAGCACAGGGGTTGGGTCAGCCCCAGCATTTT.

The chain carries TRBV19 and TRBJ2-2; TRBD2 agrees at 7 bases. The CDR3 contains 14 residues. Germline V CDR1 and CDR2: LNHDA, SQIVND (reference sequence). The V gene end was trimmed by 10 bases and the J gene end by 1 base; junction bases not matched to a gene: 6. CDR3 nucleotide sequence: TGTGCCACCGCGCCGGGAGGGAACACCGGGGAGCTGTTTTTT. It encodes CATAPGGNTGELFF.

The chain couples TRBV5-1 to TRBJ2-7; D is possibly TRBD2 (6 bases). Germline assignment: CDR1 SGHRS and CDR2 YFSETQ. This CDR3 contains 15 residues. The V end was cut by 0 bases, the J end by 3 bases, with 13 bases between. The CDR3 loop reads CASSLAGSKNYEQYF. Written as DNA, the CDR3 is TGCGCCAGCAGCTTGGCCGGGAGCAAAAACTACGAGCAGTACTTC. Drawing the rest from reference TRBV5-1 and TRBJ2-7, the complete variable domain is KAGVTQTPRYLIKTRGQQVTLSCSPISGHRSVSWYQQTPGQGLQFLFEYFSETQRNKGNFPGRFSGRQFSNSRSEMNVSTLELGDSALYLCASSLAGSKNYEQYFGPGTRLTVT.

The CDR3 DNA reads TGTGCCAGTAGCGAAACAGGGCCGGGGTCCTACGAGCAGTACTTC. It yields the protein CASSETGPGSYEQYF. The chain combines TRBV19 with TRBJ2-7; a possible D gene is TRBD1 (6 bases). This CDR3 is 15 amino acids long. Trimming removed 6 bases at V and 1 base at J, with 16 bases between. CDR1 LNHDA and CDR2 SQIVND come from the germline V gene (reference sequence).